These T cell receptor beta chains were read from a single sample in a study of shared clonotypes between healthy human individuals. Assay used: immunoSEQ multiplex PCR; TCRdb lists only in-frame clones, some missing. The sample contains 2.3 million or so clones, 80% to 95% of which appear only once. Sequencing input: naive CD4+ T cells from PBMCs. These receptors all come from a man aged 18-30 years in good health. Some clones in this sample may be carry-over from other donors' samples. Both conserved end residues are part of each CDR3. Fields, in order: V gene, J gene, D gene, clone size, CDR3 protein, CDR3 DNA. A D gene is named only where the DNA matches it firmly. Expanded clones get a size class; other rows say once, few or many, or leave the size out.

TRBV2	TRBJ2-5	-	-	CASSEYERETQYF	TGTGCCAGCAGTGAATATGAACGGGAGACCCAGTACTTC
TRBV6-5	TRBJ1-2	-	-	CASRPTGSYGYTF	TGTGCCAGCAGACCCACCGGGAGCTATGGCTACACCTTC
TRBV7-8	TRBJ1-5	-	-	CASSLGRIGNQPQHF	TGTGCCAGCAGCTTAGGCCGTATTGGCAATCAGCCCCAGCATTTT
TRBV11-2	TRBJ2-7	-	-	CASSSGWGSAPSYEQYF	TGTGCCAGCAGCTCCGGGTGGGGTAGCGCCCCATCCTACGAGCAGTACTTC
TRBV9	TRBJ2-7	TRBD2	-	CASSLARTSGYYEQYF	TGTGCCAGCAGCTTAGCCCGGACTAGCGGTTACTACGAGCAGTACTTC
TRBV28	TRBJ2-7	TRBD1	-	CASSFPLGQDLFYSYEQYF	TGTGCCAGCAGTTTTCCGTTGGGACAGGACTTATTTTACTCCTACGAGCAGTACTTC
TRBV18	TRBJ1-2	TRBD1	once	CASSQIGQGDGYTF	TGTGCCAGCTCACAAATTGGACAGGGCGATGGCTACACCTTC
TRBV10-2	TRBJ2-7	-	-	CASHSSYEQYF	TGCGCCAGCCACTCTTCCTACGAGCAGTACTTC
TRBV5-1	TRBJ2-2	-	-	CASSLDGATGELFF	TGCGCCAGCAGCTTGGATGGGGCGACCGGGGAGCTGTTTTTT
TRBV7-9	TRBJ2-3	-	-	CASSLARPQASNTQYF	TGTGCCAGCAGCTTAGCAAGGCCCCAGGCGAGCAATACGCAGTATTTT
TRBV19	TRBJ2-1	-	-	CASSIDEVPYNEQFF	TGTGCCAGTAGTATAGATGAAGTCCCCTACAATGAGCAGTTCTTC
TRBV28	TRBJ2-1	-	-	CASSTLAVPGSSYNEQFF	TGTGCCAGCAGCACGCTCGCTGTCCCTGGAAGCTCCTACAATGAGCAGTTCTTC
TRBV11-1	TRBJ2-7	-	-	CATRDASYEQYF	TGTGCCACCCGGGACGCCTCCTACGAGCAGTACTTC
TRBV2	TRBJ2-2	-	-	CASSGKGPGELFF	TGTGCCAGCAGTGGGAAGGGACCCGGGGAGCTGTTTTTT
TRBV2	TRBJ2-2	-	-	CASSEEGYGELFF	TGTGCCAGCAGTGAGGAGGGGTACGGGGAGCTGTTTTTT
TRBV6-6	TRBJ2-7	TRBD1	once	CASSLRNDRGPYF	TGTGCCAGCAGTTTACGGAATGACAGGGGTCCGTACTTC
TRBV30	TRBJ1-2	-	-	CAWSVGRGTNYYGYTF	TGTGCCTGGAGTGTCGGAAGGGGGACTAACTATTATGGCTACACCTTC
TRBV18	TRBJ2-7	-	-	CASSPGEGRRYF	TGTGCCAGCTCACCAGGAGAGGGGCGGCGGTACTTC
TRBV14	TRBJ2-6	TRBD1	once	CASTSGQGARGANVLTF	TGTGCCAGCACCTCGGGACAGGGGGCGCGGGGGGCCAACGTCCTGACTTTC